This entry describes one T cell receptor beta chain. Its matching antigen is unknown. This record comes from a study of CD8 T cell repertoires and HIV-1 epitope variants. Study-wide background: Separate wells received one of Twenty-five Gag or Nef variant peptides. Tested: three Gag epitope families, Nef HW9 and YT9. Enriched T cells were co-cultured with equal autologous T cell-negative cells.

Sequenced by immunoSEQ multiplex PCR; TCRdb stores in-frame clones only, minus some. The sample lists thousands of clones, approximately 70% occurring once. Study conclusions and caveats: Roughly nine TCR beta clonotypes were antigen-specific, 5 or 6 apparently recognizing autologous or escape variants.

The V and J ends lost 2 bases and 5 bases respectively, with 7 bases between them. CDR1 is LNHDA, CDR2 SQIVND, per germline (reference sequence). The CDR3 runs to 13 residues. The specimen was cultured CD8+ T cells derived from PBMCs. The receptor was derived from a male donor with HIV. The chain combines TRBV19 with TRBJ2-1; perhaps TRBD1 as D (6 bases). This CDR3 is CASSIQGNNEQFF. The CDR3 DNA follows: TGTGCCAGTAGTATACAGGGGAACAATGAGCAGTTCTTC.